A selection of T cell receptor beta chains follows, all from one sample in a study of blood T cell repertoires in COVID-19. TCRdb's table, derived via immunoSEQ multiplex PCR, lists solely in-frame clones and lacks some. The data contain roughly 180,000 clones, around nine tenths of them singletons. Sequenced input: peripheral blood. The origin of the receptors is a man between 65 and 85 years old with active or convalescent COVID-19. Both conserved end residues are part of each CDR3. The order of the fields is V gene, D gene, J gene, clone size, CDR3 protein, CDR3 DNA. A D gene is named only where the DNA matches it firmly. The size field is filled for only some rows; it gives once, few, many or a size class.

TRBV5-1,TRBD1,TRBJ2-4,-,CASSLEQGSGAKNIQYF,TGCGCCAGCAGCTTGGAACAGGGGTCCGGAGCCAAAAACATTCAGTACTTC
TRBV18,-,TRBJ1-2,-,CASSPTGDGYTF,TGTGCCAGCTCACCGACGGGGGATGGCTACACCTTC
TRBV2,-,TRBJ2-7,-,CASKIGTQTYEQYF,TGTGCCAGCAAAATCGGGACTCAAACCTACGAGCAGTACTTC
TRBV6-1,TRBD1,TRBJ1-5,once,CASSEGTGSKQPQHF,TGTGCCAGCAGTGAAGGGACAGGGTCGAAGCAGCCCCAGCATTTT
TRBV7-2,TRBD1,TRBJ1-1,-,CASSLFRQGMNTEAFF,TGTGCCAGCAGCTTGTTCCGACAGGGAATGAACACTGAAGCTTTCTTT
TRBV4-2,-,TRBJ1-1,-,CASSQDRRTMNTEAFF,TGTGCCAGCAGCCAAGATCGACGGACAATGAACACTGAAGCTTTCTTT
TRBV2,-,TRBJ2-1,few,CASSTTGPREFF,TGTGCCAGCAGTACTACAGGGCCTAGGGAGTTCTTC
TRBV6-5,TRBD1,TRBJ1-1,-,CATRLTGEAFF,TGTGCCACCCGTTTGACAGGGGAAGCTTTCTTT
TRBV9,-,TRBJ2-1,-,CASSGQAEQFF,TGTGCCAGCAGCGGCCAAGCTGAGCAGTTCTTC
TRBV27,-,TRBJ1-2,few,CASKPKNNYGYTF,TGTGCCAGCAAGCCCAAAAATAACTATGGCTACACCTTC
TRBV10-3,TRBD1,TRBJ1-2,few,CAISDQGDSGYTF,TGTGCCATCAGTGACCAGGGGGATTCTGGCTACACCTTC
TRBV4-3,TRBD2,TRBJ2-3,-,CASSQDVAAGGPLDTQYF,TGCGCCAGCAGCCAAGATGTAGCAGCGGGGGGGCCGTTAGATACGCAGTATTTT
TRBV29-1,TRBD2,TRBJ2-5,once,CSGQGVAGGVQETQYF,TGCAGCGGCCAGGGGGTAGCGGGAGGAGTCCAAGAGACCCAGTACTTC
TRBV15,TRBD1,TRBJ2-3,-,CATAWRQGGTDTQYF,TGTGCCACCGCGTGGAGGCAGGGGGGCACAGATACGCAGTATTTT
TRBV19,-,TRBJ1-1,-,CASSIQGGHTEAFF,TGTGCCAGTAGTATTCAGGGAGGTCACACTGAAGCTTTCTTT
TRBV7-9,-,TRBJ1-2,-,CASSPDGGPYGYTF,TGTGCCAGCAGCCCGGATGGTGGGCCCTATGGCTACACCTTC